A single sample is the source of the 26 T cell receptor beta chains below, sequenced in a study of regulatory T cells in long-lasting Graves disease. Time point indicated: persistent/refractory GD, antithyroid drugs over 5 years with positive TRAb. RNA from PBMCs was the source of the TCR library. Both iRepertoire HTBI primers and Arm-PCR of CDR3 regions were used to build the TCR beta libraries. TCRdb re-derived calls from the multiplex PCR reads in MiXCR, one entry per CDR3 protein. Here the sample spans fewer than 400,000 distinct CDR3 sequences, around a fifth being singletons. The specimen comprised peripheral blood mononuclear cells (PBMCs), sampled when the disease was refractory, from a patient treated with antithyroid drugs. These receptors all come from a female donor with Graves disease.

CDR3 protein: CASRRGQGQRSNYGYTF. In DNA, the CDR3 is TGTGCCAGCAGACGGGGACAGGGGCAGAGAAGCAACTATGGCTACACCTTC. The chain joins TRBV6-1 to TRBJ1-2, with 10 bases aligning to TRBD1. The trim removed 6 bases at V and 2 bases at J, leaving 12 bases unmatched. The CDR3 has 17 amino acids. Germline V lookup: CDR1 MNHNS, CDR2 SASEGT.

This clonotype was recorded many times. The chain uses TRBV12-3 or TRBV12-4 and TRBJ1-5, with D perhaps matching TRBD1 (6 bases). The CDR3 covers 18 residues. V was shortened by 3 bases and J by 0 bases, with 18 bases between the two germline ends. CDR3 in amino acids: CASSFFGTLTLSNQPQHF. The CDR3 region has the DNA TGTGCCAGCAGTTTTTTCGGGACACTAACCCTTAGCAATCAGCCCCAGCATTTT.

This clonotype occurred many times. This rearrangement joins TRBV11-2 to TRBJ1-1, with a weak D call TRBD1 (6 bases). This CDR3 region has 11 residues. CDR1 SGHAT and CDR2 FQNNGV come from the germline V gene. V gave up 5 bases and J gave up 8 bases, with 9 bases separating them. The CDR3 DNA reads TGTGCCAGCAGCCCCAGGGGCGAAGCTTTCTTT. Its translation: CASSPRGEAFF.

The chain is built from TRBV29-1 and TRBJ2-7, with 7 nucleotides matching TRBD2. The germline V gene encodes CDR1 SQVTM and CDR2 ANQGSEA. The CDR3 covers 15 residues. Germline trimming cut 0 bases from V and 1 base from J; bases unmatched to any gene: 6. CDR3 bases: TGCAGCGTTGAAGAGGGAAGGGGAGGGTCCTACGAGCAGTACTTC. It specifies CSVEEGRGGSYEQYF.

This clonotype was recorded at least ten times. The chain joins TRBV12-3 or TRBV12-4 to TRBJ1-2, with D hard to call. This CDR3 comprises 15 residues. V was clipped by 0 bases and J by 7 bases, with 15 bases between them. DNA of the CDR3: TGTGCCAGCAGTTTAGCGCGGAAAAGACGGGGTGGCTACACCTTC. Translated, it gives CASSLARKRRGGYTF.

This clonotype was seen many times. The J gene is TRBJ2-7, the V gene TRBV7-2; TRBD2 is a possible D gene (5 bases). V was cut by 0 bases and J by 6 bases, with 12 bases left in between. Germline CDR1 and CDR2: SGHTA and FQGNSA. The CDR3 runs 14 residues. The CDR3 DNA follows: TGTGCCAGCAGCTTAGCGGTGGGCAGCGGCGAGCAGTACTTC. Protein sequence: CASSLAVGSGEQYF.

This clonotype has at least ten counts. This chain joins TRBV7-2 and TRBJ1-2; D not resolved. The V gene lost 3 bases and the J gene lost 0 bases, with 2 bases spanning the gap. The CDR3 totals 12 residues. Germline V gene data show CDR1 as SGHTA and CDR2 as FQGNSA. The CDR3 loop is CASSLTNYGYTF. The CDR3 region has the DNA TGTGCCAGCAGCTTGACTAACTATGGCTACACCTTC.

Ten or more counts support this clonotype. The rearrangement joins TRBV20-1 to TRBJ1-2, with D maybe TRBD1 (6 bases). V gave up 2 bases and J gave up 3 bases, with 19 bases separating them. CDR3 length: 16 amino acids. In germline, CDR1 is DFQATT, CDR2 SNEGSKA (reference sequence). CDR3 nucleotides: TGCAGTGCTAGAACGAACAGGGACCAAGGCTACTATGGCTACACCTTC. Amino acids: CSARTNRDQGYYGYTF.

This clonotype appeared many times. The chain is built from TRBV7-9 and TRBJ1-1; D not certain. The CDR3 sequence is 14 residues long. Germline V CDR1 and CDR2: SEHNR, FQNEAQ (reference sequence). The V end lost 2 bases, the J end lost 4 bases, and 11 bases lay between the germline ends. The CDR3 here is CASSLNQGFTEAFF. Written as DNA, the CDR3 is TGTGCCAGCAGCTTAAATCAAGGGTTCACTGAAGCTTTCTTT.

This clonotype turned up a few times. The chain recombines TRBV5-1 with TRBJ1-5; unclear D gene. The CDR3 totals 14 residues. The ends were cut back, 5 bases at V and 3 bases at J, with 12 bases in the middle. Per the germline V gene, CDR1 is SGHRS and CDR2 is YFSETQ. The chain's CDR3 is CASSTDGYNQPQHF. The DNA of the CDR3 is TGCGCCAGCAGTACGGACGGCTACAATCAGCCCCAGCATTTT.

V gene TRBV28 combines with J gene TRBJ2-6; D ambiguous. Germline-derived CDR1 and CDR2 are MDHEN and SYDVKM. V was shortened by 4 bases and J by 0 bases, with 7 bases between the two germline ends. The CDR3 is made up of 15 amino acids. The CDR3 nucleotides are TGTGCCAGCAGTTCATCCAGCTCTGGGGCCAACGTCCTGACTTTC. Amino acid sequence: CASSSSSSGANVLTF. Variable domain in full (rest from reference TRBV28 and TRBJ2-6): DVKVTQSSRYLVKRTGEKVFLECVQDMDHENMFWYRQDPGLGLRLIYFSYDVKMKEKGDIPEGYSVSREKKERFSLILESASTNQTSMYLCASSSSSSGANVLTFGAGSRLTVL.

This clonotype was recorded at least ten times. The chain couples TRBV7-8 to TRBJ1-4; D not certain. In germline, CDR1 is SGHVS, CDR2 FQNEAQ. The CDR3 is made up of 15 amino acids. V was cut by 2 bases and J by 0 bases, with 7 bases left in between. CDR3 residues: CASSLFRTTNEKLFF. CDR3 in DNA: TGTGCCAGCAGCTTATTTAGAACAACTAATGAAAAACTGTTTTTT.

This clonotype turned up a few times. CDR3 region: CASLEVLVNYNEQFF. Here the CDR3 DNA reads TGTGCCAGCTTAGAGGTACTAGTCAACTACAATGAGCAGTTCTTC. This sequence joins TRBV2 and TRBJ2-1; a weak D match, TRBD2 (5 bases). CDR1 and CDR2 from the germline V gene are SNHLY and FYNNEI. CDR3 length: 15 amino acids. V lost 8 bases, J lost 3 bases, and 17 bases lay in between.

This clonotype has at least ten counts. The chain couples TRBV18 to TRBJ2-7, with 7 bases fitting TRBD1. This CDR3 region has 15 residues. Unmatched junction bases numbered 5, after V lost 0 bases and J lost 3 bases. Germline CDR1 reads KGHSH; CDR2 reads LQKENI. The CDR3 loop reads CASSPPMTGNYEQYF. The CDR3 nucleotides are TGTGCCAGCTCACCACCCATGACAGGGAACTACGAGCAGTACTTC.

The chain links TRBV4-1 to TRBJ1-2; D possibly corresponds to TRBD1 (6 bases). Germline V lookup: CDR1 MGHRA, CDR2 YSYEKL. CDR3 length: 16 residues. Trimming left V 0 bases short and J 4 bases short, with 15 bases between. CDR3 region: CASSQDPGDRTYGYTF. CDR3 sequence (DNA): TGCGCCAGCAGCCAAGATCCAGGAGACAGGACCTATGGCTACACCTTC.

The table lists this clonotype with a few counts. The DNA for the CDR3 is TGTGCCAGTAGTATTCGGACAGGGGATCAGCCCCAGCATTTT. Its protein is CASSIRTGDQPQHF. The chain links TRBV19 to TRBJ1-5; TRBD1 aligns across 9 bases. CDR1 and CDR2 (germline): LNHDA, SQIVND (reference sequence). Trimming removed 3 bases from V and 5 bases from J; junction bases left unmatched: 2. This CDR3 is 14 amino acids long.

On this clonotype: This could be a read error, since a much larger clone is one nucleotide away. CDR3 region: CASRRTGKNAGELFF. The CDR3 DNA reads as TGTGCCAGCAGACGGACAGGGAAGAACGCCGGGGAGCTGTTTTTT. This chain links TRBV12-3 or TRBV12-4 with TRBJ2-2, with TRBD1 identical over 8 bases. The CDR3 contains 15 residues.

This CDR3 reads CATLGGAQGYGYTF. CDR3 coding DNA: TGTGCCACCCTAGGGGGGGCGCAGGGCTATGGCTACACCTTC. The chain joins TRBV12-3 or TRBV12-4 to TRBJ1-2, with a possible D match to TRBD1 (6 bases). This CDR3 contains 14 residues. V lost 10 bases and J 4 bases, leaving 19 bases between the germline ends.

This clonotype appeared a few times. The chain combines TRBV6-1 with TRBJ1-5; TRBD1 matches at 8 bases. The junction had 11 bases not matched to a gene; V was cut back by 5 bases and J by 2 bases. This CDR3 has 17 amino acids. Germline CDR1 is MNHNS and CDR2 is SASEGT. CDR3 nucleotides: TGTGCCAGCAGTAGCCAGCAGGGGGCCTATGGCAATCAGCCCCAGCATTTT. This sequence encodes CASSSQQGAYGNQPQHF.

The table lists this clonotype with many counts. The rearrangement joins TRBV20-1 to TRBJ2-2; unclear D gene. Trimming stripped 4 bases from V and 3 bases from J, with 6 bases between. CDR1 is DFQATT, CDR2 SNEGSKA, per germline (reference sequence). CDR3 length equals 12 residues. The CDR3 here is CSATRHTGELFF. The DNA of the CDR3 is TGCAGTGCTACCAGACACACCGGGGAGCTGTTTTTT.

This clonotype was found many times. The V gene is TRBV29-1, the J gene TRBJ1-1, with 8 bases lining up with TRBD1. The J segment lost 3 bases and the V segment lost 7 bases, leaving 7 bases of the junction unmatched. CDR1 is SQVTM and CDR2 is ANQGSEA in the germline V gene. The CDR3 is 13 amino acids. The CDR3: CSAEARGHTEAFF. The CDR3 coding sequence is TGCAGCGCGGAGGCCAGGGGGCACACTGAAGCTTTCTTT. Full variable domain (missing parts from reference TRBV29-1 and TRBJ1-1): SAVISQKPSRDICQRGTSLTIQCQVDSQVTMMFWYRQQPGQSLTLIATANQGSEATYESGFVIDKFPISRPNLTFSTLTVSNMSPEDSSIYLCSAEARGHTEAFFGQGTRLTVV.

This clonotype was seen a handful of times. The genes are TRBV6-2 or TRBV6-3 and TRBJ2-7; maybe TRBD2 (6 bases). The CDR3 contains 14 residues. Germline CDR1 is MNHEY and CDR2 is SVGEGT. The ends were cut back, 3 bases at V and 3 bases at J, with 12 bases in the middle. The CDR3 loop is CASSYGGVGYEQYF. The DNA for the CDR3 is TGTGCCAGCAGTTATGGCGGGGTCGGCTACGAGCAGTACTTC.

The V call is TRBV7-8, the J call TRBJ1-2, with D hard to call. V lost 8 bases, J lost 8 bases, and 12 bases lay in between. This CDR3 has 11 residues. Per the germline V gene, CDR1 is SGHVS and CDR2 is FQNEAQ. The DNA for the CDR3 is TGTGCCAGCGCCTCCACCCTAGGCTACACCTTC. It is translated as CASASTLGYTF. Combining the CDR3 with reference TRBV7-8 and TRBJ1-2 gives the whole variable domain GAGVSQSPRYKVAKRGQDVALRCDPISGHVSLFWYQQALGQGPEFLTYFQNEAQLDKSGLPSDRFFAERPEGSVSTLKIQRTQQEDSAVYLCASASTLGYTFGSGTRLTVV.

This clonotype was detected only a few times. The chain couples TRBV7-2 to TRBJ2-7; 8 nucleotides match TRBD1. V was pared by 4 bases and J by 2 bases, with 4 bases of the junction left unmatched. CDR1 is SGHTA and CDR2 is FQGNSA in the germline V gene. The CDR3 has 14 amino acids. The CDR3 reads CASSSYRGTYEQYF. The CDR3 DNA sequence: TGTGCCAGCAGCTCTTACAGGGGGACCTACGAGCAGTACTTC.

This clonotype was seen more than once but under ten times. CDR3 region: CASSHQLRAFF. The CDR3 DNA sequence: TGTGCCAGCAGCCATCAACTAAGAGCTTTCTTT. The chain couples TRBV13 to TRBJ1-1; D uncertain. CDR3 length: 11 residues. CDR1 is PRHDT, CDR2 FYEKMQ, per germline (reference sequence). V lost 5 bases and J lost 10, with 11 bases in between.

This clonotype was detected ten times or more. The gene calls are TRBV2 and TRBJ2-2; no definite D call. Germline V CDR1 and CDR2: SNHLY, FYNNEI. This CDR3 is 15 amino acids long. The V and J ends lost 0 bases and 6 bases respectively, with 11 bases between them. The CDR3 DNA sequence: TGTGCCAGCAGTGAAGCGCTAGGGCCCGCCGGGGAGCTGTTTTTT. Protein: CASSEALGPAGELFF. Full variable domain (outside the CDR3, taken from reference TRBV2 and TRBJ2-2): EPEVTQTPSHQVTQMGQEVILRCVPISNHLYFYWYRQILGQKVEFLVSFYNNEISEKSEIFDDQFSVERPDGSNFTLKIRSTKLEDSAMYFCASSEALGPAGELFFGEGSRLTVL.